This is a list of T cell receptor beta chains from one sample in a study of T cells in Graves' hyperthyroidism and ophthalmopathy. In TCRdb, the multiplex PCR reads were re-called with MiXCR into one record per CDR3 protein. The sample holds approximately 620,000 distinct CDR3 sequences, approximately 16% seen once. The material sequenced was blood. The origin of the receptors is a woman aged 40 to 50 with Graves' ophthalmopathy. The CDR3 runs from the conserved cysteine through the conserved F or W. The D gene is left open where the match is weak. Not every row has a clone size; where given, it reads once, few, many or a size class.

J gene	D gene	V gene	clone size	CDR3 DNA	CDR3 protein
TRBJ2-2	TRBD2	TRBV7-9	-	TGTGCCAGCAGCCAATTTAGCGGGAGGGCGAACGGGGAGCTGTTTTTT	CASSQFSGRANGELFF
TRBJ2-3	-	TRBV3-1	many	TGTGCCAGCAGCGCGACAGCGAGCACAGATACGCAGTATTTT	CASSATASTDTQYF
TRBJ2-1	-	TRBV11-3	many	TGTGCCAGCAGCTTAGGGCCTGGGGCGGACAAAGAGCAGTTCTTC	CASSLGPGADKEQFF
TRBJ2-7	-	TRBV9	-	TGTGCCAGCAGCGTAGGTCTCTGGGGCGAGCAGTACTTC	CASSVGLWGEQYF
TRBJ2-3	TRBD2	TRBV20-1	many	TGCAGTGCTAGGGGGACTAGTGGGTCAACTGATACGCAGTATTTT	CSARGTSGSTDTQYF
TRBJ1-5	-	TRBV6-1	few	TGTGCCAGCAGAAAAGCGGCGGCGGGGGTTAGCAATCAGCCCCAGCATTTT	CASRKAAAGVSNQPQHF
TRBJ2-5	-	TRBV2	many	TGTGCCAGCAGTGAAGCGCTTTGGGAAAGGACCCAGTACTTC	CASSEALWERTQYF
TRBJ2-2	TRBD2	TRBV6-6	many	TGTGCCAGCAGTTACTCTCGACTAGCGGGGGCGTCATCGAACACCGGGGAGCTGTTTTTT	CASSYSRLAGASSNTGELFF
TRBJ2-1	-	TRBV27	many	TGTGCCAGCAGTTTAAACGTAGCCTTTAATGAGCAGTTCTTC	CASSLNVAFNEQFF
TRBJ2-1	TRBD2	TRBV3-1	many	TGTGCCAGCAGCCAATCTAGCGGGGACTACAATGAGCAGTTCTTC	CASSQSSGDYNEQFF
TRBJ2-2	-	TRBV28	many	TGTGCCAGCAGTCGACAGCACACCGGGGAGCTGTTTTTT	CASSRQHTGELFF
TRBJ2-2	TRBD2	TRBV6-2/TRBV6-3	-	TGTGCCAGCACCCAAAGCGGGGCCCCGAGCACCGGGGAGCTGTTTTTT	CASTQSGAPSTGELFF
TRBJ2-1	TRBD2	TRBV11-3	many	TGTGCCAGCAGCCAGACTAGCGGGGGGGCTTATGAGCAGTTCTTC	CASSQTSGGAYEQFF
TRBJ2-1	-	TRBV5-1	few	TGCGCCAGCAGCTTGGCCCCTTCTAGGGATGAGCAGTTCTTC	CASSLAPSRDEQFF
TRBJ2-3	TRBD2	TRBV2	many	TGTGCCCAAAAGGGTAGCGGGAGTCGGACAGATACGCAGTATTTT	CAQKGSGSRTDTQYF
TRBJ1-5	-	TRBV2	many	TGTGCCAGCAGTGAGCTTTCAGGGTCTAATCAGCCCCAGCATTTT	CASSELSGSNQPQHF
TRBJ2-1	TRBD2	TRBV20-1	few	TGCAGTGCTACTAGCGGGGGCTACTCCTACAATGGGCAGTTCTTC	CSATSGGYSYNGQFF
TRBJ2-1	-	TRBV10-1	-	TGCGCCAGTAGCCCGGGGGGGACAGGGAGCAATGAGCAGTTCTTC	CASSPGGTGSNEQFF
TRBJ2-7	TRBD1	TRBV3-1	-	TGTGCCAGCAGCCAACCCGCAGGGGGCGTATACGAGCAGTACTTC	CASSQPAGGVYEQYF
TRBJ2-1	TRBD2	TRBV2	-	TGTGCCAGCTTAATGGTTCTAGCGGGTAATGAGCAGTTCTTC	CASLMVLAGNEQFF
TRBJ2-1	TRBD2	TRBV29-1	many	TGCAGCGTGGGGGGGGGTGACAATGAGCAGTTCTTC	CSVGGGDNEQFF
TRBJ1-2	-	TRBV10-3	many	TGTGCCAGCCAACCGGACAACGGGTATGGCTACACCTTC	CASQPDNGYGYTF
TRBJ2-6	-	TRBV30	-	TGTGCCTGGGAGAACTCTGGGGCCAACGTCCTGACTTTC	CAWENSGANVLTF
TRBJ2-5	-	TRBV2	many	TGTGCCAGCAATCGACAGAACCAAGAGACCCAGTACTTC	CASNRQNQETQYF
TRBJ2-7	-	TRBV6-1	-	TGTGCCAGCAGTGTCAGGCGGGCCATAATGGACGAGCAGTACTTC	CASSVRRAIMDEQYF
TRBJ2-1	-	TRBV6-2/TRBV6-3	-	TGTGCCAGCAGTTACTCCGGGGGATTGGGTGAGCAGTTCTTC	CASSYSGGLGEQFF
TRBJ2-3	-	TRBV7-9	many	TGTGCCAGCAGCTCCGGGGCTTCGTTTTTCACAGATACGCAGTATTTT	CASSSGASFFTDTQYF
TRBJ2-7	TRBD2	TRBV3-1	many	TGTGCCAGCAGCCACGGTGTAAGGGCTAGCGGGGCCTACGAGCAGTACTTC	CASSHGVRASGAYEQYF
TRBJ2-7	TRBD1	TRBV28	many	TGTGCCAGCAGTTCGGACAGGCCGACTTCCTACGAGCAGTACTTC	CASSSDRPTSYEQYF
TRBJ2-5	-	TRBV11-2	many	TGTGCCAGCAGCGAGGACTGGCAAGAGACCCAGTACTTC	CASSEDWQETQYF
TRBJ2-7	-	TRBV12-3/TRBV12-4	-	TGTGCCAGCAGTTCAACCGGGGCCCGCGGCGGTGCCTACGAGCAGTACTTC	CASSSTGARGGAYEQYF
TRBJ2-1	TRBD1	TRBV7-3	many	TGTGCCAGCAGCGCTCGTAGGGGACAGAGGAATGAGCAGTTCTTC	CASSARRGQRNEQFF
TRBJ2-6	TRBD1	TRBV7-9	-	TGTGCCAGCAGCTTAAGTCGACAGGGGGCGCCTGGGGCCAACGTCCTGACTTTC	CASSLSRQGAPGANVLTF
TRBJ2-5	-	TRBV12-3/TRBV12-4	many	TGTGCCAGCAGTGGGGTCGGACAGCAAGAGACCCAGTACTTC	CASSGVGQQETQYF
TRBJ1-5	-	TRBV6-6	many	TGTGCCAGCAGTTACTCGGCAGAATATCAGCCCCAGCATTTT	CASSYSAEYQPQHF
TRBJ2-5	-	TRBV7-2	many	TGTGCCAGCAGCTTAGGTTTCGAGACCCAGTACTTC	CASSLGFETQYF
TRBJ2-3	-	TRBV6-1	few	TGTGCCAGCAGTCACAGGACGGGGGGCACAGATACGCAGTATTTT	CASSHRTGGTDTQYF
TRBJ1-1	TRBD1	TRBV20-1	-	TGCAGTGCTAGTGACAGGGAACTGAACACTGAAGCTTTCTTT	CSASDRELNTEAFF
TRBJ2-1	TRBD2	TRBV7-9	many	TGTGCCAGCAGCCCAAGAGCGGGGGGCGGTGACAATGAGCAGTTCTTC	CASSPRAGGGDNEQFF
TRBJ2-5	TRBD1	TRBV7-8	many	TGTGCCAGCAGCCCAAGGACAGGGTTGCAGGAGACCCAGTACTTC	CASSPRTGLQETQYF
TRBJ1-1	-	TRBV20-1	many	TGCAGTGCTATACCCGCGGAGGCTTTCTTT	CSAIPAEAFF
TRBJ1-4	-	TRBV28	few	TGTGCCAGCAGATCGGGACAACTTAATGAAAAACTGTTTTTT	CASRSGQLNEKLFF
TRBJ2-5	-	TRBV7-9	many	TGTGCCAGCAGCTTCCGGACTGGAGGAAAAGAGACCCAGTACTTC	CASSFRTGGKETQYF
TRBJ2-1	-	TRBV20-1	many	TGCAGTGCTAGAGATCCCCATAGCAGGGGAGGCTCCTACAATGAGCAGTTCTTC	CSARDPHSRGGSYNEQFF